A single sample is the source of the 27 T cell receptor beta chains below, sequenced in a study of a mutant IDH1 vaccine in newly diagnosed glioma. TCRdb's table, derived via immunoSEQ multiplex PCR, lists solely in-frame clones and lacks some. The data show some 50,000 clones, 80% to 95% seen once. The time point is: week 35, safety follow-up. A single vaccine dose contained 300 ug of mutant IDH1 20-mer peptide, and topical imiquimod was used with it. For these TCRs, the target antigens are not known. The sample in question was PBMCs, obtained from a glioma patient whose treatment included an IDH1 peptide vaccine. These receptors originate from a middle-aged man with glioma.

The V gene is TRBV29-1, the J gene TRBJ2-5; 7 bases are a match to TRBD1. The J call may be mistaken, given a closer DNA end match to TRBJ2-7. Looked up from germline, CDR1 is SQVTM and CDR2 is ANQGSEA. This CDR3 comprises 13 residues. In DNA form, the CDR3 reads TGCAGCGCGACAGGGTATCTCTCCTACGAGCAGTACTTC. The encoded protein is CSATGYLSYEQYF.

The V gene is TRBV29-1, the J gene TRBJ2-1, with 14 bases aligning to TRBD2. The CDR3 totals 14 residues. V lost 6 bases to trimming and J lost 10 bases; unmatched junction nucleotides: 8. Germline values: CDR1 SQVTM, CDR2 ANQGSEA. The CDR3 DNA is TGCAGCGTCGCCACCGGGACTAGCGGGAGCGAGCAGTTCTTC. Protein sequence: CSVATGTSGSEQFF.

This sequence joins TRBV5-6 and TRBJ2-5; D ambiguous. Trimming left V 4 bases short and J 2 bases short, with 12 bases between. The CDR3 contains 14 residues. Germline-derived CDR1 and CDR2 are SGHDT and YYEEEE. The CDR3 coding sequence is TGTGCCAGCAGCCTTGGACGGTTTCAAGAGACCCAGTACTTC. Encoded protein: CASSLGRFQETQYF.

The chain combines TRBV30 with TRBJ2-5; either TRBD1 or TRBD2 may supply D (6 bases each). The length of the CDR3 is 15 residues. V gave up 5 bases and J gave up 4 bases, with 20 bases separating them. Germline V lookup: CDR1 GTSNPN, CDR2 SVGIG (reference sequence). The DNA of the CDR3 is TGTGCCTGGGGCGGGGCGTGGGGGGCGCGAGAGACCCAGTACTTC. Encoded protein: CAWGGAWGARETQYF.

CDR3 protein: CAMGVPDSPLHF. In DNA, the CDR3 is TGTGCCATGGGAGTTCCCGATTCACCCCTCCACTTT. V gene TRBV10-3 combines with J gene TRBJ1-6; the D is unclear. CDR3 size: 12 residues. Germline V CDR1 and CDR2: ENHRY, SYGVKD. V gave up 9 bases and J gave up 8 bases, with 11 bases separating them.

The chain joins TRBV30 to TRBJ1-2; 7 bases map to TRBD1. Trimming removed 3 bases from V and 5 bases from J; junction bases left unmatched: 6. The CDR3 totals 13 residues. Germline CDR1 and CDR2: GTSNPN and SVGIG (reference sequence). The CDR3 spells CAWSLTGKYGYTF. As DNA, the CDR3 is TGTGCCTGGAGCCTGACAGGGAAATATGGCTACACCTTC.

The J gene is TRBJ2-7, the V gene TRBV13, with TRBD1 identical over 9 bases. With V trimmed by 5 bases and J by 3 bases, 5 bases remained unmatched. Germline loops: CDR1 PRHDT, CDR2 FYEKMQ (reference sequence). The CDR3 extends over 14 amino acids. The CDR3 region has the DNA TGTGCCAGCAGCCCCGGACAGGGGAGCTACGAGCAGTACTTC. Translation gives CASSPGQGSYEQYF.

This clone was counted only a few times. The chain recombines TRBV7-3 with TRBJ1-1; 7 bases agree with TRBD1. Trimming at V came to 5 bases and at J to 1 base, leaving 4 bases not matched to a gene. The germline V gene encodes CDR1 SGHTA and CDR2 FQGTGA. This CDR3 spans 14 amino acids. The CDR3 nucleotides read TGTGCCAGCAGCCCGGGACAGACGAACACTGAAGCTTTCTTT. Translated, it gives CASSPGQTNTEAFF.

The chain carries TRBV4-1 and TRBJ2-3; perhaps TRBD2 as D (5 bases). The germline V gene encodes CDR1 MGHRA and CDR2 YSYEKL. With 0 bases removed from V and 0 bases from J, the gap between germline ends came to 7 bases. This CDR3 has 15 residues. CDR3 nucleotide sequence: TGCGCCAGCAGCCAAGATGGACTTAGCACAGATACGCAGTATTTT. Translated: CASSQDGLSTDTQYF.

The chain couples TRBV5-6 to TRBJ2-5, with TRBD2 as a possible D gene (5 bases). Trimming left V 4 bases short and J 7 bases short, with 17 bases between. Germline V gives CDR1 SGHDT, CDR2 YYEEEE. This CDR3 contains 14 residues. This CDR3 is CASSPGLTEGTQYF. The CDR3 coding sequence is TGTGCCAGCAGCCCTGGACTGACCGAGGGGACCCAGTACTTC.

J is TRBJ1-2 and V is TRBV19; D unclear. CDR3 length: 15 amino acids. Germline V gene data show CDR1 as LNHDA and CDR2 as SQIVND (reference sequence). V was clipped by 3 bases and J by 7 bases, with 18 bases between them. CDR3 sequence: CASSMVFGQSAGYTF. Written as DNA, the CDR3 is TGTGCCAGTAGTATGGTCTTCGGGCAGAGCGCTGGCTACACCTTC.

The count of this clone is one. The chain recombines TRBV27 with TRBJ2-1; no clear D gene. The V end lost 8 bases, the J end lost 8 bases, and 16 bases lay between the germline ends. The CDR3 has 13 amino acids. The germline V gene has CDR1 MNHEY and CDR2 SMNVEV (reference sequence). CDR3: CASRWVEYDEQFF. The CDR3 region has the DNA TGTGCCAGCCGGTGGGTCGAATACGATGAGCAGTTCTTC.

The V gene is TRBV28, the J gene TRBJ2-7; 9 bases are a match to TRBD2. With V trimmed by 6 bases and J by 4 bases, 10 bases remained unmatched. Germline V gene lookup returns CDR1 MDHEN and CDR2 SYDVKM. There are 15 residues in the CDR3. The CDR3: CASSNIAGAPYEQYF. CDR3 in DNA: TGTGCCAGCAGCAATATAGCGGGAGCTCCGTACGAGCAGTACTTC. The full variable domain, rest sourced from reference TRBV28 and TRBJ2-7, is DVKVTQSSRYLVKRTGEKVFLECVQDMDHENMFWYRQDPGLGLRLIYFSYDVKMKEKGDIPEGYSVSREKKERFSLILESASTNQTSMYLCASSNIAGAPYEQYFGPGTRLTVT.

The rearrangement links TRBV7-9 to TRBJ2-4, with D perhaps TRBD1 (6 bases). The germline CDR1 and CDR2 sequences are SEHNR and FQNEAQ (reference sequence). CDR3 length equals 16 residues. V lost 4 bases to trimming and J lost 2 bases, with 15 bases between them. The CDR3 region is CASSSTGSTSKNIQYF. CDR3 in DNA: TGTGCCAGCAGCTCTACAGGGTCCACTTCCAAAAACATTCAGTACTTC.

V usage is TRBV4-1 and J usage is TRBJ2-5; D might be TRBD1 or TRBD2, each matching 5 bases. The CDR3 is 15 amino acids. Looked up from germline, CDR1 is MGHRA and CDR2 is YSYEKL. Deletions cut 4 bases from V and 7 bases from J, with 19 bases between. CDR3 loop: CASSPIIGTSGTQYF. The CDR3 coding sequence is TGCGCCAGCAGCCCTATAATAGGGACGTCGGGGACCCAGTACTTC.

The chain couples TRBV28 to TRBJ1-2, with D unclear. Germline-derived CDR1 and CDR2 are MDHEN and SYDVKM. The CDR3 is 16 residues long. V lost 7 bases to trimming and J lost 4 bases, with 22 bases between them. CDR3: CASTNEGRVGAYGYTF. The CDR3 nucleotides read TGTGCCAGCACCAACGAGGGTAGGGTCGGCGCCTATGGCTACACCTTC.

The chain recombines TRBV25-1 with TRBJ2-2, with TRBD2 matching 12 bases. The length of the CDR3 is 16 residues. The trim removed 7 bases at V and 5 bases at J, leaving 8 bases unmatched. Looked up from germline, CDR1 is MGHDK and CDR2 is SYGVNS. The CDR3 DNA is TGTGCCAGCATGACTAGCGGGAGTGCGAGTACCGGGGAGCTGTTTTTT. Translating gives CASMTSGSASTGELFF.

For the CDR3, the DNA is TGTGCCAGCAGTGGACAGGGGGCTAGTGGCTACACCTTC. Translating gives CASSGQGASGYTF. V usage is TRBV2 and J usage is TRBJ1-2; TRBD1 matches at 10 bases. Germline V gene data show CDR1 as SNHLY and CDR2 as FYNNEI. The CDR3 runs to 13 residues. V lost 4 bases, J lost 7 bases, and 3 bases stayed unmatched.

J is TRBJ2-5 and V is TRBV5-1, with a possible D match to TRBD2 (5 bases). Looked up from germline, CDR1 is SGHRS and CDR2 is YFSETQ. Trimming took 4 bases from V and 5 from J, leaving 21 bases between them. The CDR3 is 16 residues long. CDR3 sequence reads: CASSPNVGAGDETQYF. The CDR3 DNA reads TGCGCCAGCAGCCCCAATGTGGGCGCGGGTGACGAGACCCAGTACTTC.

CDR3 DNA: TGTGCCAGCAGCTATAGCTCTGGAAACACCATATATTTT. It codes for CASSYSSGNTIYF. This rearrangement joins TRBV6-1 to TRBJ1-3; D gene ambiguous. Trimming took 6 bases from V and 0 from J, leaving 6 bases between them. The CDR3 length is 13 residues. Germline V gene sequence: CDR1 MNHNS, CDR2 SASEGT.

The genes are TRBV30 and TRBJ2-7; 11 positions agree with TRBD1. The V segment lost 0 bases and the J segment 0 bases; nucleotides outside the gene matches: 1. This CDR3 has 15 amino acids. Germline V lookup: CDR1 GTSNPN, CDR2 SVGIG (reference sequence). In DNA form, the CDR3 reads TGTGCCTGGAGTGTAGGGACAGGGGGCTCCTACGAGCAGTACTTC. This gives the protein CAWSVGTGGSYEQYF.

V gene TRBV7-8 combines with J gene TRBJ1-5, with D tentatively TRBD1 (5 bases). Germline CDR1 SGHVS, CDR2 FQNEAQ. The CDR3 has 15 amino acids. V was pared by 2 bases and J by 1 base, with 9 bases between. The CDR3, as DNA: TGTGCCAGCAGCTTATGGGGGGGGAGCAATCAGCCCCAGCATTTT. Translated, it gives CASSLWGGSNQPQHF.

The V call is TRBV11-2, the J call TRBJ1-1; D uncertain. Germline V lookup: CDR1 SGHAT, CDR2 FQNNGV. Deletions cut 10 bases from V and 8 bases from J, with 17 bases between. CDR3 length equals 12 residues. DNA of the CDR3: TGTGCCACGCAACCCAAGACAAGCGAAGCTTTCTTT. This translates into CATQPKTSEAFF.

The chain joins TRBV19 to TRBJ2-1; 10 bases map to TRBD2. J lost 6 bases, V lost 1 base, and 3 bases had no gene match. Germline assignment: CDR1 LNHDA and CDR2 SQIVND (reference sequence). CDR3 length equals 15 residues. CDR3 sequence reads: CASSIGLAGANEQFF. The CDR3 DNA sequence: TGTGCCAGTAGTATAGGGCTAGCGGGAGCCAATGAGCAGTTCTTC.

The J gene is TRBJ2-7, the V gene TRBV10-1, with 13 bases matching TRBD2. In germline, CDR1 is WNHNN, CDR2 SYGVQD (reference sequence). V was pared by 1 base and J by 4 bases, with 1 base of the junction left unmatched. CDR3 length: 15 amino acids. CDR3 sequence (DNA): TGCGCCAGCAGTGAGTGGACTAGCGGGGGATACGAGCAGTACTTC. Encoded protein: CASSEWTSGGYEQYF.

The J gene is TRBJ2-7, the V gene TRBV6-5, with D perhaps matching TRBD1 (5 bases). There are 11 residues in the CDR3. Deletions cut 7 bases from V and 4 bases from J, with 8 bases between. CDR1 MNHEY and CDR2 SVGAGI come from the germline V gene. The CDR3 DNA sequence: TGTGCCAGCAATAGGGGTTACGAGCAGTACTTC. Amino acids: CASNRGYEQYF.

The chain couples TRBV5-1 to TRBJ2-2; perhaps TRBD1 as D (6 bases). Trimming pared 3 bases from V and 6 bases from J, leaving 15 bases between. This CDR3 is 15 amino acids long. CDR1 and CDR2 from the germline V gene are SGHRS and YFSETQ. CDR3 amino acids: CASSWGPQGAGELFF. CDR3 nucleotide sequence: TGCGCCAGCAGCTGGGGTCCACAGGGTGCCGGGGAGCTGTTTTTT.